The 29 T cell receptor beta chains in this list originate from one sample, sequenced in a study of T cells in Graves' hyperthyroidism and ophthalmopathy (dated by TCRdb to about 2019). The library was obtained by multiplex PCR. Sequencing used an Illumina HiSeq 2000. Amplification of TCR beta CDR3 regions was carried out from RNA transcripts. A first-round RT-PCR of the TCR CDR3 used the HTBI primer set with the Qiagen OneStep RT-PCR kit. TCRdb applied fastp at Q25 and MiXCR to the public reads, then kept only in-frame beta chains. Rows are combined by CDR3 protein, so each entry shows the most common genes and DNA. The sample table records about 690,000 distinct CDR3 sequences; around 16% of these occur just once. The ten largest clones add up to less than 20% of the sample. The specimen sequenced was blood. These TCRs come from a middle-aged man with Graves' hyperthyroidism.

This clonotype was detected ten times or more. The chain links TRBV11-1 to TRBJ2-5, with 9 bases lining up with TRBD1. The CDR3 length is 19 residues. Trimming at V came to 4 bases and at J to 3 bases, leaving 18 bases not matched to a gene. The germline V gene encodes CDR1 SGHAT and CDR2 FQDESV (reference sequence). CDR3 region: CASSSPQGTGYEMEETQYF. CDR3 sequence (DNA): TGTGCCAGCAGCTCCCCGCAGGGGACAGGGTACGAGATGGAAGAGACCCAGTACTTC. Using reference TRBV11-1 and TRBJ2-5 for the parts outside the CDR3, the full variable domain is EAEVAQSPRYKITEKSQAVAFWCDPISGHATLYWYRQILGQGPELLVQFQDESVVDDSQLPKDRFSAERLKGVDSTLKIQPAELGDSAMYLCASSSPQGTGYEMEETQYFGPGTRLLVL.

This clonotype was seen a handful of times. The V gene is TRBV10-3, the J gene TRBJ1-2, with 10 bases aligning to TRBD1. The CDR3 is 15 amino acids. With V trimmed by 1 base and J by 2 bases, 1 base remained unmatched. The germline V gene encodes CDR1 ENHRY and CDR2 SYGVKD. The CDR3 nucleotides read TGTGCCATCAGTGAGTGGGGACAGGGGAACTATGGCTACACCTTC. It translates to CAISEWGQGNYGYTF.

Details on this clonotype: This clone may be a read error of a much larger clone one base away. The V call is TRBV28, the J call TRBJ2-7, with D maybe TRBD1 (6 bases). The germline V and J ends were trimmed by 7 bases and 3 bases, with 10 bases remaining between them. The CDR3 has 12 residues. Germline-derived CDR1 and CDR2 are MDHEN and SYDVKM. CDR3 sequence reads: CASTDRLYEQYV. CDR3 sequence (DNA): TGTGCCAGCACGGACAGACTCTACGAGCAGTACGTC.

This clonotype has only one observation. Relative to the germline gene, one junction end is altered; a read error may explain this. The chain has TRBV28 and TRBJ1-1; 9 bases line up with TRBD1. The V gene's germline CDR1 is MDHEN and CDR2 SYDVKM. This CDR3 has 15 residues. This CDR3 reads CASSFLGQGSTEASF. The CDR3 DNA reads as TGTGCCAGCAGTTTTCTGGGACAGGGTTCCACTGAAGCTTCCTTT.

The chain links TRBV27 to TRBJ2-2; possibly TRBD1 for D (6 bases). The CDR3 runs to 15 residues. Trimming stripped 10 bases from V and 7 bases from J, with 22 bases between. CDR1 MNHEY and CDR2 SMNVEV come from the germline V gene (reference sequence). The CDR3 DNA follows: TGTGCCACCGCCCCGGTAGGGGGTAGGGGCGGGGAGCTGTTTTTT. It codes for CATAPVGGRGGELFF.

The chain's CDR3 is CASSSPLADTQYF. The CDR3 DNA reads as TGTGCCAGCAGTTCCCCCCTGGCAGATACGCAGTATTTT. V usage is TRBV28 and J usage is TRBJ2-3; no clear D gene. The germline V gene encodes CDR1 MDHEN and CDR2 SYDVKM. This CDR3 contains 13 residues. V was trimmed by 4 bases and J by 4 bases, leaving 9 bases between them.

This clonotype was seen many times. The J gene is TRBJ2-1, the V gene TRBV12-3 or TRBV12-4; 13 bases are a match to TRBD2. V lost 6 bases and J lost 10; bases outside the gene matches: 9. The CDR3 length is 15 residues. This CDR3 reads CASSEPGLAGSEQFF. As DNA, the CDR3 is TGTGCCAGCAGCGAGCCGGGACTAGCGGGATCGGAGCAGTTCTTC.

This clonotype has just a few counts. The chain couples TRBV29-1 to TRBJ1-4; TRBD1 is a possible D gene (6 bases). V was pared by 8 bases and J by 6 bases, with 16 bases between. Germline CDR1 SQVTM, CDR2 ANQGSEA. The CDR3 loop spans 13 amino acids. The CDR3: CSFSRGRDEKLFF. CDR3 nucleotides: TGCAGCTTCTCCAGGGGTCGGGATGAAAAACTGTTTTTT.

This clonotype was seen a few times. The chain employs TRBV20-1 and TRBJ2-7; D could derive from TRBD1 or TRBD2 (7 bases each). Trimming removed 5 bases at V and 6 bases at J, with 20 bases between. This CDR3 spans 14 amino acids. Germline V gives CDR1 DFQATT, CDR2 SNEGSKA (reference sequence). The CDR3 coding sequence is TGCAGTGCTCCTGCGGGAGACAGGGAGGGCGAGCAGTACTTC. Residues: CSAPAGDREGEQYF.

Concerning this clonotype: Sequence at one end of the junction differs from germline and may be a read error. The rearrangement links TRBV20-1 to TRBJ2-3, with 7 nucleotides matching TRBD2. CDR1 is DFQATT and CDR2 is SNEGSKA in the germline V gene (reference sequence). The CDR3 contains 17 residues. The CDR3 coding sequence is TGCAGTGCAAGAGGGGTGAGGCTAGCGGCAACCACAGATACGCAGTATTTT. Translating gives CSARGVRLAATTDTQYF.

This clonotype was seen a few times. The rearrangement joins TRBV6-2 or TRBV6-3 to TRBJ2-1, with TRBD1 as a possible D gene (6 bases). Trimming left V 4 bases short and J 8 bases short, with 12 bases between. There are 13 residues in the CDR3. Germline V gene sequence: CDR1 MNHEY, CDR2 SVGEGT. The CDR3 DNA sequence: TGTGCCAGCAGTTTCACGGGACATCATGAGCAGTTCTTC. Translated: CASSFTGHHEQFF.

This clonotype was detected ten times or more. The genes are TRBV19 and TRBJ1-5; 11 nucleotides line up with TRBD1. Trimming cost V 4 bases and J 2 bases; bases outside gene matches: 7. The CDR3 is 17 amino acids. Germline V gives CDR1 LNHDA, CDR2 SQIVND (reference sequence). This CDR3 reads CASSTGQGARGNQPQHF. As DNA, the CDR3 is TGTGCCAGTAGTACCGGACAGGGGGCAAGAGGCAATCAGCCCCAGCATTTT. Using reference TRBV19 and TRBJ1-5 for the parts outside the CDR3, the full variable domain is DGGITQSPKYLFRKEGQNVTLSCEQNLNHDAMYWYRQDPGQGLRLIYYSQIVNDFQKGDIAEGYSVSREKKESFPLTVTSAQKNPTAFYLCASSTGQGARGNQPQHFGDGTRLSIL.

The table lists this clonotype with a few counts. In nucleotides, the CDR3 is TGCGCCAGCAGCCCATCCCCGGGGCGAGAGCAGTTCTTC. Encoded protein: CASSPSPGREQFF. The gene calls are TRBV5-1 and TRBJ2-1; D assignment may be TRBD1 or TRBD2 (5 bases each). Looked up from germline, CDR1 is SGHRS and CDR2 is YFSETQ. The CDR3 runs 13 residues. V was pared by 4 bases and J by 10 bases, with 15 bases between.

This clonotype was observed at least ten times. The chain employs TRBV28 and TRBJ2-1; TRBD1 might be the D (6 bases). This CDR3 has 14 amino acids. V shed 5 bases and J shed 7 bases, with 15 bases lying between them. Germline assignment: CDR1 MDHEN and CDR2 SYDVKM. The CDR3 DNA is TGTGCCAGCAGTCTACTACAGGGTCGGAATGAGCAGTTCTTC. It translates to CASSLLQGRNEQFF. Combining the CDR3 with reference TRBV28 and TRBJ2-1 gives the whole variable domain DVKVTQSSRYLVKRTGEKVFLECVQDMDHENMFWYRQDPGLGLRLIYFSYDVKMKEKGDIPEGYSVSREKKERFSLILESASTNQTSMYLCASSLLQGRNEQFFGPGTRLTVL.

This chain links TRBV29-1 with TRBJ2-5; D ambiguous. This CDR3 contains 15 residues. Germline V gene data show CDR1 as SQVTM and CDR2 as ANQGSEA. The V end was cut by 2 bases, the J end by 4 bases, with 17 bases between. DNA for the CDR3: TGCAGCGTTGAACGAACTCGATCCTCGGGAGAGACCCAGTACTTC. Translating it yields CSVERTRSSGETQYF. The variable domain in full, completed from reference TRBV29-1 and TRBJ2-5, reads SAVISQKPSRDICQRGTSLTIQCQVDSQVTMMFWYRQQPGQSLTLIATANQGSEATYESGFVIDKFPISRPNLTFSTLTVSNMSPEDSSIYLCSVERTRSSGETQYFGPGTRLLVL.

The V gene is TRBV25-1, the J gene TRBJ1-2; D is unresolved. Per the germline V gene, CDR1 is MGHDK and CDR2 is SYGVNS. The length of the CDR3 is 11 residues. V was clipped by 8 bases and J by 5 bases, with 9 bases between them. CDR3 sequence: CASADSYGYTF. The CDR3 region has the DNA TGTGCCAGCGCCGATTCTTATGGCTACACCTTC.

The chain employs TRBV7-9 and TRBJ1-1, with D perhaps TRBD1 (6 bases). Germline CDR1 reads SEHNR; CDR2 reads FQNEAQ (reference sequence). The CDR3 totals 15 residues. The V and J ends lost 4 bases and 5 bases respectively, with 17 bases between them. CDR3 in DNA: TGTGCCAGCAGCTCCCACCGCCAAGGGGGAACTGAAGCTTTCTTT. Amino acids: CASSSHRQGGTEAFF. The full variable domain, with the rest looked up from reference TRBV7-9 and TRBJ1-1, is DTGVSQNPRHKITKRGQNVTFRCDPISEHNRLYWYRQTLGQGPEFLTYFQNEAQLEKSRLLSDRFSAERPKGSFSTLEIQRTEQGDSAMYLCASSSHRQGGTEAFFGQGTRLTVV.

This clonotype has at least ten counts. This chain links TRBV20-1 with TRBJ2-7; possible D gene TRBD1, 5 bases. CDR3 length equals 11 residues. V gave up 7 bases and J gave up 12 bases, with 19 bases separating them. Germline V CDR1 and CDR2: DFQATT, SNEGSKA (reference sequence). This chain's CDR3 is CSGRYQGVGYF. CDR3 coding DNA: TGCAGTGGCAGGTATCAGGGTGTCGGGTACTTC.

The rearrangement uses TRBV10-2 and TRBJ2-1; 15 bases agree with TRBD2. The CDR3 has 12 residues. Unmatched junction bases numbered 3, after V lost 6 bases and J lost 15 bases. CDR1 is WSHSY and CDR2 is SAAADI in the germline V gene. This chain's CDR3 is CASRGLAGGLFF. In DNA form, the CDR3 reads TGCGCCAGCAGGGGACTAGCGGGAGGTTTGTTCTTC.

The rearrangement joins TRBV14 to TRBJ2-3, with D hard to call. This CDR3 spans 15 amino acids. The V end was cut by 0 bases, the J end by 2 bases, with 9 bases between. Per germline, CDR1 SGHDN and CDR2 FVKESK. CDR3 region: CASSQDSEYTDTQYF. In nucleotides, the CDR3 is TGTGCCAGCAGCCAAGATTCGGAATACACAGATACGCAGTATTTT.

This clonotype turned up a few times. The chain links TRBV18 to TRBJ2-1, with TRBD2 matching over 13 bases. V shed 4 bases, J shed 9 bases, and the junction held 9 bases outside the gene matches. Germline V CDR1 and CDR2: KGHSH, LQKENI. The CDR3 runs to 16 residues. The CDR3 loop is CASSLRTSGRSVEQFF. As DNA, the CDR3 is TGTGCCAGCTCACTACGGACTAGCGGGAGATCGGTTGAGCAGTTCTTC.

This clonotype has a count of ten or more. The chain joins TRBV7-9 to TRBJ2-3; D gene unclear. CDR1 is SEHNR and CDR2 is FQNEAQ in the germline V gene (reference sequence). V dropped 1 base and J dropped 0 bases, with 14 bases sitting between them. The CDR3 extends over 17 amino acids. CDR3 in DNA: TGTGCCAGCAGCTTAGTGGGTGGCGAGGCTAGCACAGATACGCAGTATTTT. It specifies CASSLVGGEASTDTQYF.

The table lists this clonotype with many counts. The chain employs TRBV11-2 and TRBJ2-7, with a tentative D call TRBD1 (6 bases). This CDR3 has 15 residues. V lost 5 bases to trimming and J lost 3 bases, with 17 bases between them. Germline V CDR1 and CDR2: SGHAT, FQNNGV. The CDR3 DNA follows: TGTGCCAGCAGCCCGACCGACAGGACGGGCTACGAGCAGTACTTC. Its protein product is CASSPTDRTGYEQYF.

The chain has TRBV30 and TRBJ1-5, with D unclear. The CDR3 is 12 residues long. V gave up 5 bases and J gave up 4 bases, with 9 bases separating them. The germline CDR1 and CDR2 sequences are GTSNPN and SVGIG (reference sequence). DNA for the CDR3: TGTGCCTGGTCACGGACTAATCAGCCCCAGCATTTT. This sequence encodes CAWSRTNQPQHF.

This clonotype was observed many times. This rearrangement joins TRBV7-2 to TRBJ1-3; TRBD1 aligns across 9 bases. The CDR3 runs 16 residues. V gave up 5 bases and J gave up 0 bases; unmatched junction bases: 5. The germline gives CDR1 SGHTA, CDR2 FQGNSA. Here the CDR3 reads CASSPPGQGSGNTIYF. The CDR3 nucleotides are TGTGCCAGCAGCCCCCCGGGACAGGGCTCTGGAAACACCATATATTTT.

In its sample, this clonotype was seen many times. V is TRBV28 and J is TRBJ2-1; 7 nucleotides match TRBD1. CDR1 MDHEN and CDR2 SYDVKM come from the germline V gene. Germline trimming cut 5 bases from V and 1 base from J; bases unmatched to any gene: 8. The CDR3 runs to 16 residues. The CDR3 is CASSGIQGPSYNEQFF. The CDR3 DNA reads TGTGCCAGCAGTGGGATACAGGGGCCTTCCTACAATGAGCAGTTCTTC.

This clonotype was seen once. A read error may be the cause here, since a much bigger clone is one base away. V usage is TRBV28 and J usage is TRBJ1-2; no clear D gene. Per germline, CDR1 MDHEN and CDR2 SYDVKM. CDR3 size: 13 residues. Deletions cut 6 bases from V and 7 bases from J, with 15 bases between. CDR3 DNA: TGTGCCAGCAGGCCGAACAGCGACTTTGGCTACACCTTC. Protein product: CASRPNSDFGYTF.

In this sample, this clonotype turned up a few times. This sequence joins TRBV7-8 and TRBJ2-2; TRBD2 aligns across 7 bases. After removal of 4 bases from V and 2 bases from J, the junction contained 4 bases not matched to a gene. CDR1 and CDR2 from the germline V gene are SGHVS and FQNEAQ. This CDR3 is 15 amino acids long. CDR3 bases: TGTGCCAGCAGCTCCAAGACTAGCAACACCGGGGAGCTGTTTTTT. It codes for CASSSKTSNTGELFF.

The J gene is TRBJ2-1, the V gene TRBV9, with a tentative D call TRBD1 (6 bases). Trimming pared 1 base from V and 0 bases from J, leaving 17 bases between. Germline assignment: CDR1 SGDLS and CDR2 YYNGEE. The CDR3 is 18 residues long. The CDR3 region is CASSVRRDRPSSYNEQFF. The CDR3 DNA is TGTGCCAGCAGCGTAAGGAGAGACAGGCCAAGCTCCTACAATGAGCAGTTCTTC.